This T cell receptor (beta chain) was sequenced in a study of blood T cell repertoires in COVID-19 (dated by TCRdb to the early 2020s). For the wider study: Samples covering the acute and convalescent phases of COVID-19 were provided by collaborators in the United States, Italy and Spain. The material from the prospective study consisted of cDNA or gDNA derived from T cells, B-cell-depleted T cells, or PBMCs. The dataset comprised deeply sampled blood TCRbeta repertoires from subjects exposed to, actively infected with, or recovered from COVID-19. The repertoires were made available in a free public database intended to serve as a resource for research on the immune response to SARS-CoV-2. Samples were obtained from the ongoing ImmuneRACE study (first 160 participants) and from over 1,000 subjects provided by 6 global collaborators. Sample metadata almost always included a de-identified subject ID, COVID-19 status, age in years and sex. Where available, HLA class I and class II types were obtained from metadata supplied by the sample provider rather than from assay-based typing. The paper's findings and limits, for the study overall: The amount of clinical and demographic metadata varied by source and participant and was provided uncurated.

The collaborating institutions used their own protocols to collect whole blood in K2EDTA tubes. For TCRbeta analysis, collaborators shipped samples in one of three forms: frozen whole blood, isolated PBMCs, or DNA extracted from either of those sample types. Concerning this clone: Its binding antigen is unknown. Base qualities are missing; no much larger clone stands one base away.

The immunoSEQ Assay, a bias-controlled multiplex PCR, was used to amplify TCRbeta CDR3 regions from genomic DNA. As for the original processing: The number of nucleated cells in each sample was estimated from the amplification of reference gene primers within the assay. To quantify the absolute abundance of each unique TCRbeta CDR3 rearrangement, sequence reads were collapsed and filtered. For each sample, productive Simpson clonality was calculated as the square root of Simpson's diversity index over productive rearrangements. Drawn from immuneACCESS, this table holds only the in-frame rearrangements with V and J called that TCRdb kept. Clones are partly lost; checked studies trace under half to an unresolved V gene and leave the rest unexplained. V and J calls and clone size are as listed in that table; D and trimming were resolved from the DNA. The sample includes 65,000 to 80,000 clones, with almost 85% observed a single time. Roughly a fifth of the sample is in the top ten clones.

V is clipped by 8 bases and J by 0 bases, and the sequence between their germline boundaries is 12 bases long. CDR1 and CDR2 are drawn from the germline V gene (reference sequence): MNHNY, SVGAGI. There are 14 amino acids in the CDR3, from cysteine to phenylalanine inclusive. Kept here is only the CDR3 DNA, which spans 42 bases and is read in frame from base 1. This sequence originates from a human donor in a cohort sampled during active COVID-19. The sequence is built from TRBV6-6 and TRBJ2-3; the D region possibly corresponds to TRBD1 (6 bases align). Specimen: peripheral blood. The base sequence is TGTGCCAGCCGGACAGTTCCTAGCACAGATACGCAGTATTTT. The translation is CASRTVPSTDTQYF.